These 6 T cell receptor beta chains came from one sample sequenced in a study of identical twins. TCRdb ran MiXCR on the 5' RACE reads and lists one entry per CDR3 protein. The sample contains 400,000 to 500,000 distinct CDR3 sequences, about 18% of which appear only once. The sample was naive T cells sorted from blood. The receptors were gathered from a man aged 50-60 years in good health.

The V gene is TRBV2, the J gene TRBJ2-7; no clear D gene. The V end lost 4 bases, the J end lost 2 bases, and 9 bases lay between the germline ends. CDR3 length: 13 amino acids. CDR1 is SNHLY, CDR2 FYNNEI, per germline. CDR3 amino acids: CASSAWGTYEQYF. Here the CDR3 DNA reads TGTGCCAGCAGTGCCTGGGGAACCTACGAGCAGTACTTC.

This clonotype was recorded at least ten times. The rearrangement joins TRBV20-1 to TRBJ2-3, with D possibly matching TRBD1 (7 bases). The CDR3 sequence is 20 residues long. Trimming removed 2 bases from V and 2 bases from J, with 29 bases in between. CDR1 DFQATT and CDR2 SNEGSKA come from the germline V gene (reference sequence). The CDR3 sequence: CSARSIDREEYPRPTDTQYF. The CDR3 DNA reads TGCAGTGCTAGATCTATAGACAGGGAGGAATACCCCCGGCCCACAGATACGCAGTATTTT.

The chain links TRBV2 to TRBJ2-1, with no clear D. CDR1 is SNHLY, CDR2 FYNNEI, per germline. CDR3 length: 14 residues. V gave up 3 bases and J gave up 7 bases, with 13 bases separating them. The CDR3 sequence is CASSEERSTNEQFF. DNA of the CDR3: TGTGCCAGCAGTGAGGAAAGGTCAACAAATGAGCAGTTCTTC.

This clonotype has at least ten counts. The V call is TRBV28, the J call TRBJ2-1, with unresolved D. The CDR3 runs to 16 residues. The germline gives CDR1 MDHEN, CDR2 SYDVKM. The ends were cut back, 1 base at V and 0 bases at J, with 10 bases in the middle. CDR3 region: CASSLFPPPSYNEQFF. The CDR3 DNA follows: TGTGCCAGCAGTTTATTTCCGCCTCCCTCCTACAATGAGCAGTTCTTC.

This clonotype has more than one count but fewer than ten. The rearrangement joins TRBV4-3 to TRBJ2-2, with D unclear. From germline, CDR1 is LGHNA and CDR2 YSLEER. Trimming stripped 4 bases from V and 9 bases from J, with 18 bases between. The CDR3 runs 15 residues. This CDR3 is CASSLNSGDTRELFF. As DNA, the CDR3 is TGCGCCAGCAGCCTCAATTCTGGGGATACCCGGGAGCTGTTTTTT.

This clonotype was seen more than once but under ten times. The chain joins TRBV11-2 to TRBJ1-1; the D gene is possibly TRBD1 (6 bases). Germline CDR1 and CDR2: SGHAT and FQNNGV. The length of the CDR3 is 18 residues. Trimming cost V 4 bases and J 5 bases, with 26 bases left between them. The CDR3 sequence is CASSSFRTVASGRTEAFF. CDR3 nucleotides: TGTGCCAGCAGCTCCTTCCGGACAGTGGCCAGCGGAAGGACTGAAGCTTTCTTT.